One sample yielded the 24 T cell receptor beta chains listed below, sequenced in a study of OX40 agonist ivuxolimab in advanced cancers. Assay used: immunoSEQ multiplex PCR; TCRdb lists only in-frame clones, some missing. The sample carries about 77,000 clones, around 92% recorded once. This sample comprised CD4+ or CD8+ T cells sorted from blood, obtained in a trial of the OX40 agonist ivuxolimab. The receptors shown here come from an adult with an advanced solid tumor such as melanoma, head and neck, liver or kidney cancer.

This rearrangement joins TRBV6-9 to TRBJ1-2; no firm D call. Trimming left V 11 bases short and J 8 bases short, with 6 bases between. Germline CDR1 is MNHGY and CDR2 is SVAAGI. This CDR3 is built from 8 residues. As DNA, the CDR3 is TGTGCCCGCCCAGGCTACACCTTC. It is translated as CARPGYTF.

The V call is TRBV7-8, the J call TRBJ1-4, with D perhaps matching TRBD1 (5 bases). V shed 2 bases and J shed 1 base, with 23 bases lying between them. Germline V gene lookup returns CDR1 SGHVS and CDR2 FQNEAQ. The CDR3 consists of 20 residues. This chain's CDR3 is CASSLLGVVKGGVTNEKLFF. CDR3 coding DNA: TGTGCCAGCAGCTTACTGGGGGTGGTAAAGGGCGGTGTAACTAATGAAAAACTGTTTTTT. Full variable domain (missing parts from reference TRBV7-8 and TRBJ1-4): GAGVSQSPRYKVAKRGQDVALRCDPISGHVSLFWYQQALGQGPEFLTYFQNEAQLDKSGLPSDRFFAERPEGSVSTLKIQRTQQEDSAVYLCASSLLGVVKGGVTNEKLFFGSGTQLSVL.

The chain links TRBV9 to TRBJ2-1, with 10 nucleotides matching TRBD2. CDR1 and CDR2 from the germline V gene are SGDLS and YYNGEE. The CDR3 has 15 residues. The V gene end was trimmed by 0 bases and the J gene end by 8 bases; junction bases not matched to a gene: 5. CDR3 DNA sequence: TGTGCCAGCAGCGTAGCTAGCGGGAGATGGGATGAGCAGTTCTTC. Residues: CASSVASGRWDEQFF. The whole variable domain, filled in from reference TRBV9 and TRBJ2-1, reads DSGVTQTPKHLITATGQRVTLRCSPRSGDLSVYWYQQSLDQGLQFLIQYYNGEERAKGNILERFSAQQFPDLHSELNLSSLELGDSALYFCASSVASGRWDEQFFGPGTRLTVL.

The rearrangement links TRBV5-1 to TRBJ2-2, with a tentative D call TRBD1 (6 bases). This CDR3 is 15 amino acids long. Between the trimmed V and J ends, which lost 4 bases and 4 bases, there was a span of 14 bases. Germline V gene lookup returns CDR1 SGHRS and CDR2 YFSETQ. The CDR3 bases are TGCGCCAGCAGCGCCCAACAGGGATTCACCGGGGAGCTGTTTTTT. Translation: CASSAQQGFTGELFF.

In its sample, this clone is medium-sized. V is TRBV6-4 and J is TRBJ1-2, with 7 bases fitting TRBD1. Germline V CDR1 and CDR2: MRHNA, SNTAGT. The CDR3 contains 12 residues. Unmatched junction bases numbered 4, after V lost 2 bases and J lost 10 bases. The chain's CDR3 is CASSDGGTVYTF. The CDR3 DNA is TGTGCCAGCAGTGACGGAGGGACAGTCTACACCTTC.

This clone has a single count. This rearrangement joins TRBV15 to TRBJ1-3, with a weak D call TRBD1 (5 bases). Germline V gives CDR1 LNHNV, CDR2 YYDKDF (reference sequence). The CDR3 spans 15 residues. V was cut by 0 bases and J by 7 bases, with 13 bases left in between. The CDR3: CATSRDWNRYNTIYF. The CDR3 nucleotides read TGTGCCACCAGCAGAGACTGGAACAGGTACAACACCATATATTTT. Using reference TRBV15 and TRBJ1-3 for the parts outside the CDR3, the full variable domain is DAMVIQNPRYQVTQFGKPVTLSCSQTLNHNVMYWYQQKSSQAPKLLFHYYDKDFNNEADTPDNFQSRRPNTSFCFLDIRSPGLGDTAMYLCATSRDWNRYNTIYFGEGSWLTVV.

The chain links TRBV7-8 to TRBJ2-3; 14 bases are a match to TRBD2. The CDR3 consists of 18 residues. Trimming took 5 bases from V and 0 from J; bases not matched to a gene: 7. Germline V CDR1 and CDR2: SGHVS, FQNEAQ. The CDR3 coding sequence is TGTGCCAGCAGCCCGGGACTAGCGGGGGTGACTAGCACAGATACGCAGTATTTT. Its translation: CASSPGLAGVTSTDTQYF.

The rearrangement joins TRBV11-1 to TRBJ2-1; D uncertain. Germline values: CDR1 SGHAT, CDR2 FQDESV (reference sequence). The V end was cut by 0 bases, the J end by 3 bases, with 12 bases between. The CDR3 has 16 residues. Here the CDR3 reads CASSLAAPWDYNEQFF. The DNA for the CDR3 is TGTGCCAGCAGCTTAGCCGCCCCTTGGGACTACAATGAGCAGTTCTTC.

CDR3 bases: TGTGCCAGCAGCCAGGCTTTTGGAAACACCATATATTTT. Translating gives CASSQAFGNTIYF. The V call is TRBV14, the J call TRBJ1-3; D ambiguous. The CDR3 totals 13 residues. Trimming removed 3 bases at V and 3 bases at J, with 6 bases between. Germline V gene data show CDR1 as SGHDN and CDR2 as FVKESK.

In DNA, the CDR3 is TGTGCCAGCTCAAGGGCCAGGGGGTCGAACACTGAAGCTTTCTTT. Its protein is CASSRARGSNTEAFF. The gene calls are TRBV18 and TRBJ1-1; TRBD1 matches at 7 bases. The V gene end was trimmed by 5 bases and the J gene end by 1 base; junction bases not matched to a gene: 7. Germline values: CDR1 KGHSH, CDR2 LQKENI. The CDR3 extends over 15 amino acids.

The chain recombines TRBV5-4 with TRBJ2-5, with 8 bases identical to TRBD1. CDR1 is SGHNT and CDR2 is YYREEE in the germline V gene (reference sequence). This CDR3 has 16 amino acids. V shed 4 bases, J shed 5 bases, and the junction held 13 bases outside the gene matches. This chain's CDR3 is CASSPRTGKLGETQYF. The DNA for the CDR3 is TGTGCCAGCAGCCCTAGGACAGGGAAGCTGGGGGAGACCCAGTACTTC.

The chain employs TRBV5-1 and TRBJ1-5; no firm D call. Deletions cut 5 bases from V and 4 bases from J, with 10 bases between. The length of the CDR3 is 13 residues. Germline values: CDR1 SGHRS, CDR2 YFSETQ. The CDR3 DNA reads TGCGCCAGCAGGGTGGACCCGAATCAGCCCCAGCATTTT. It translates to CASRVDPNQPQHF.

The J gene is TRBJ2-3, the V gene TRBV30; perhaps TRBD2 as D (6 bases). This CDR3 region has 15 residues. Germline values: CDR1 GTSNPN, CDR2 SVGIG (reference sequence). Trimming removed 7 bases from V and 0 bases from J, with 17 bases in between. CDR3: CASNRRGPSTDTQYF. In nucleotides, the CDR3 is TGTGCCTCTAACCGGCGGGGCCCTAGCACAGATACGCAGTATTTT.

The chain carries TRBV7-8 and TRBJ2-3, with D possibly matching TRBD2 (7 bases). CDR3 length: 17 amino acids. Trimming cost V 4 bases and J 1 base, with 18 bases left between them. CDR1 is SGHVS, CDR2 FQNEAQ, per germline. In nucleotides, the CDR3 is TGTGCCAGCAGCTCCCGGGGGGCCTCGACTGGCACAGATACGCAGTATTTT. Protein: CASSSRGASTGTDTQYF.

V is TRBV5-4 and J is TRBJ1-2; weak D call: TRBD1 (5 bases). V lost 1 base and J 4 bases, leaving 14 bases between the germline ends. The CDR3 contains 15 residues. Germline CDR1 and CDR2: SGHNT and YYREEE (reference sequence). CDR3 sequence: CASSLPPGAGYGYTF. The DNA of the CDR3 is TGTGCCAGCAGCTTGCCCCCCGGGGCGGGCTATGGCTACACCTTC.

V gene TRBV5-1 combines with J gene TRBJ1-3; D perhaps matches TRBD1 (6 bases). The CDR3 totals 15 residues. Germline-derived CDR1 and CDR2 are SGHRS and YFSETQ. V was pared by 4 bases and J by 4 bases, with 15 bases between. The CDR3 sequence: CASSIASGAGNTIYF. In nucleotides, the CDR3 is TGCGCCAGCAGCATCGCCTCAGGGGCCGGAAACACCATATATTTT.

This clone has just one count. The gene calls are TRBV28 and TRBJ1-5; 8 bases are a match to TRBD1. J was trimmed by 5 bases and V by 2 bases; bases with no gene match: 5. Germline-derived CDR1 and CDR2 are MDHEN and SYDVKM. The CDR3 contains 15 residues. The CDR3 loop reads CASSLQGARYQPQHF. CDR3 nucleotide sequence: TGTGCCAGCAGTTTACAGGGGGCGCGGTATCAGCCCCAGCATTTT.

V is TRBV11-1 and J is TRBJ2-1; D is undetermined. Germline V gene data show CDR1 as SGHAT and CDR2 as FQDESV (reference sequence). Trimming stripped 2 bases from V and 0 bases from J, with 14 bases between. The CDR3 covers 17 residues. CDR3 in amino acids: CASSLMGKRSSYNEQFF. Here the CDR3 DNA reads TGTGCCAGCAGCTTAATGGGGAAGAGAAGCTCCTACAATGAGCAGTTCTTC.

This clone appeared a single time. The chain uses TRBV30 and TRBJ1-5; D may be TRBD1 (5 bases). The V and J ends lost 0 bases and 7 bases respectively, with 22 bases between them. Germline V gives CDR1 GTSNPN, CDR2 SVGIG (reference sequence). The CDR3 extends over 17 amino acids. The CDR3 sequence: CAWSVSSEGTGGQPQHF. In DNA form, the CDR3 reads TGTGCCTGGAGTGTATCAAGTGAGGGGACCGGCGGGCAGCCCCAGCATTTT.

The rearrangement uses TRBV4-2 and TRBJ1-5; tentative D call: TRBD1 (5 bases). The CDR3 spans 14 residues. Germline loops: CDR1 LGHNA, CDR2 YNFKEQ. Trimming left V 1 base short and J 5 bases short, with 9 bases between. This CDR3 is CASSQGGRDQPQHF. DNA for the CDR3: TGTGCCAGCAGCCAAGGGGGCAGGGATCAGCCCCAGCATTTT.

The chain is built from TRBV19 and TRBJ2-5; 8 bases line up with TRBD1. With V trimmed by 7 bases and J by 3 bases, 13 bases remained unmatched. In germline, CDR1 is LNHDA, CDR2 SQIVND (reference sequence). The length of the CDR3 is 16 residues. The CDR3 is CASTTRLDRGKETQYF. In DNA form, the CDR3 reads TGTGCCAGTACGACTCGTCTCGACAGGGGTAAAGAGACCCAGTACTTC.

CDR3 nucleotide sequence: TGCGCCAGCAGAATAGCGGGCGACACAGATACGCAGTATTTT. Its protein is CASRIAGDTDTQYF. The chain links TRBV5-1 to TRBJ2-3, with TRBD2 matching over 7 bases. V lost 5 bases and J lost 2; bases outside the gene matches: 5. The CDR3 extends over 14 amino acids. Germline V gene lookup returns CDR1 SGHRS and CDR2 YFSETQ.

The V call is TRBV15, the J call TRBJ1-1, with D uncertain. The CDR3 sequence is 15 residues long. Trimming removed 0 bases at V and 0 bases at J, with 8 bases between. CDR1 LNHNV and CDR2 YYDKDF come from the germline V gene (reference sequence). CDR3: CATSRDRAVNTEAFF. The CDR3 DNA sequence: TGTGCCACCAGCAGAGATCGGGCGGTGAACACTGAAGCTTTCTTT.

V gene TRBV6-1 combines with J gene TRBJ2-7, with 7 bases matching TRBD1. Per germline, CDR1 MNHNS and CDR2 SASEGT. The CDR3 loop spans 16 amino acids. The ends lost 0 bases at V and 2 bases at J; junction bases unmatched: 7. CDR3 bases: TGTGCCAGCAGTGAAGCCTTGGCCAGGGGGACCTACGAGCAGTACTTC. Its protein is CASSEALARGTYEQYF.